The 10 T cell receptor beta chains below come from one sample, sequenced in a study of OX40 agonist ivuxolimab in advanced cancers. Library preparation employed the immunoSEQ multiplex PCR assay. The source is immuneACCESS, and TCRdb retained only in-frame sequences with V and J called. Part of the clones is not carried over; for the studies checked, unresolved V genes explain less than half of this, and the remainder is unexplained. Across this sample there are tens of thousands of clones, with approximately 80% seen only once. The ten largest clones capture more than 10% of the sample. The specimen was CD4+ or CD8+ T cells sorted from blood, collected in a trial of the OX40 agonist ivuxolimab. All receptors derive from an adult with an advanced solid tumor such as melanoma, head and neck, liver or kidney cancer.

The chain combines TRBV6-5 with TRBJ2-5, with a tentative D call TRBD2 (5 bases). The CDR3 consists of 15 residues. CDR1 is MNHEY, CDR2 SVGAGI, per germline. The V and J ends lost 2 bases and 1 base respectively, with 11 bases between them. CDR3 sequence (DNA): TGTGCCAGCAGTTACCTGGGCGGGCCCCAAGAGACCCAGTACTTC. This codes for CASSYLGGPQETQYF.

This clone was detected only a few times. The V gene is TRBV18, the J gene TRBJ2-2; tentatively, D is TRBD1 or TRBD2 (5 bases each). The CDR3 totals 12 residues. Germline values: CDR1 KGHSH, CDR2 LQKENI. The V end lost 6 bases, the J end lost 6 bases, and 8 bases lay between the germline ends. CDR3 loop: CASSGDAGELFF. CDR3 nucleotide sequence: TGTGCCAGCTCCGGGGACGCCGGGGAGCTGTTTTTT.

This clone was seen only once. This sequence joins TRBV15 and TRBJ1-3; D perhaps matches TRBD1 (5 bases). Trimming cost V 1 base and J 0 bases, with 7 bases left between them. CDR3 length: 15 residues. CDR1 is LNHNV, CDR2 YYDKDF, per germline (reference sequence). The CDR3 region is CATSRGQSSGNTIYF. The CDR3 coding sequence is TGTGCCACCAGCAGAGGACAGAGCTCTGGAAACACCATATATTTT.

This chain joins TRBV6-1 and TRBJ2-7; D unresolved. The CDR3 consists of 14 residues. The V end was cut by 3 bases, the J end by 4 bases, with 13 bases between. CDR1 is MNHNS, CDR2 SASEGT, per germline. The CDR3 nucleotides read TGTGCCAGCAGTGACCGTATACAGTGGTACGAGCAGTACTTC. It yields the protein CASSDRIQWYEQYF.

V is TRBV6-5 and J is TRBJ2-2, with TRBD1 matching 9 bases. The germline V gene encodes CDR1 MNHEY and CDR2 SVGAGI. The CDR3 is 15 residues long. Trimming took 0 bases from V and 6 from J; bases not matched to a gene: 2. The DNA of the CDR3 is TGTGCCAGCAGTTACTCGACAGGGGGTCCCGGGGAGCTGTTTTTT. As protein: CASSYSTGGPGELFF.

The chain is built from TRBV2 and TRBJ2-1; 9 bases line up with TRBD2. V lost 2 bases and J lost 5; bases outside the gene matches: 7. This CDR3 has 16 residues. Germline V gene lookup returns CDR1 SNHLY and CDR2 FYNNEI. CDR3 loop: CASSENLRGGNNEQFF. Here the CDR3 DNA reads TGTGCCAGCAGTGAAAATCTGCGGGGGGGAAACAATGAGCAGTTCTTC.

The chain recombines TRBV10-3 with TRBJ2-1; TRBD1 aligns across 12 bases. The CDR3 has 15 residues. J lost 5 bases, V lost 8 bases, and 7 bases had no gene match. Per germline, CDR1 ENHRY and CDR2 SYGVKD. DNA for the CDR3: TGTGCCATCGGAGGGACAGGGGGCTTCAACAATGAGCAGTTCTTC. It yields the protein CAIGGTGGFNNEQFF.

V is TRBV5-1 and J is TRBJ2-7; D uncertain. There are 13 residues in the CDR3. Germline V lookup: CDR1 SGHRS, CDR2 YFSETQ. V shed 4 bases and J shed 2 bases, with 10 bases lying between them. For the CDR3, the DNA is TGCGCCAGCAGCCGGACGGGTACCTACGAGCAGTACTTC. It specifies CASSRTGTYEQYF.

This chain links TRBV27 with TRBJ2-3, with D tentatively TRBD2 (5 bases). The V end was cut by 3 bases, the J end by 2 bases, with 12 bases between. The CDR3 is made up of 15 amino acids. Germline V lookup: CDR1 MNHEY, CDR2 SMNVEV (reference sequence). The CDR3 is CASSFGRAPTDTQYF. The CDR3 DNA sequence: TGTGCCAGCAGTTTTGGGAGAGCCCCCACAGATACGCAGTATTTT.

This clone was recorded a few times. The chain carries TRBV6-1 and TRBJ1-1, with D possibly TRBD1 on 5 matching bases. The length of the CDR3 is 16 residues. The V end was cut by 3 bases, the J end by 8 bases, with 22 bases between. In germline, CDR1 is MNHNS, CDR2 SASEGT. CDR3 region: CASSDASLSGVDEAFF. CDR3 DNA sequence: TGTGCCAGCAGTGATGCGAGCCTCTCGGGGGTAGACGAAGCTTTCTTT.